This is a list of T cell receptor beta chains from one sample in a study of CD4 T cells in relation to SARS-CoV-2 and coronaviruses. Data came from immunoSEQ multiplex PCR; TCRdb stores just in-frame clones and leaves some out. The table has 25,000 to 30,000 clones, roughly four fifths seen once. No antigen has been assigned to these receptors. The sample taken for sequencing was CD4+ T cells from PBMCs, cultured in vitro. These receptors all stem from a human donor in good health. The CDR3 runs from the conserved cysteine through the conserved F or W. The D gene is left open where the match is weak. Size is omitted from some rows. Given values are once, few, many or a class for expanded clones.

NA | NA | TRBJ2-4 | TRBV12-5 | TGTGCTAGTGGTTTGGTACGTCTGGGAGGTGCCAAAAACATTCAGTACTTC | CASGLVRLGGAKNIQYF
NA | NA | TRBJ1-1 | TRBV18 | TGTGCCAGCTCACAGACGGACTCGAACACTGAAGCTTTCTTT | CASSQTDSNTEAFF
NA | NA | TRBJ1-3 | TRBV6-5 | TGTGCCAGCAGACGGGGTGGAGGAAACACCATATATTTT | CASRRGGGNTIYF
NA | TRBD1 | TRBJ1-1 | TRBV7-2 | TGTGCCAGCAGCCTCCGGACAGGATCACCCACTGAAGCTTTCTTT | CASSLRTGSPTEAFF
NA | NA | TRBJ2-1 | TRBV29-1 | TGCAGCGTTGAAGATCGAGGACTATCCTCCAATGAGCAGTTCTTC | CSVEDRGLSSNEQFF
NA | NA | TRBJ2-7 | TRBV5-1 | TGCGCCAGCAGCTTGGAAGGAGGGACCTACGAGCAGTACTTC | CASSLEGGTYEQYF
NA | NA | TRBJ1-4 | TRBV29-1 | TGCAGCGTCGCCGAGACGGGGGGGAGTGAAAAACTGTTTTTT | CSVAETGGSEKLFF
NA | NA | TRBJ1-1 | TRBV29-1 | TGCAGCGTCAAGGGGGGGGGCTCCACTGAAGCTTTCTTT | CSVKGGGSTEAFF
NA | NA | TRBJ1-2 | TRBV5-1 | TGCGCCAGCAGCTTGGACAGGGATTACTATGGCTACACCTTC | CASSLDRDYYGYTF
NA | NA | TRBJ1-1 | TRBV19 | TGTGCCAGTAGGGATTCGACTCGATACACTGAAGCTTTCTTT | CASRDSTRYTEAFF
NA | NA | TRBJ2-2 | TRBV19 | TGTGCCACCGGGACGGCGAGCCTGAACACCGGGGAGCTGTTTTTT | CATGTASLNTGELFF
NA | NA | TRBJ2-7 | TRBV9 | TGTGCCAGCAGCGTAGGGGGTAACCCTACCTACGAGCAGTACTTC | CASSVGGNPTYEQYF
NA | NA | TRBJ2-2 | TRBV21-1 | NA | CASSKVGTGTGELFF
NA | TRBD1 | TRBJ1-5 | TRBV4-2 | TGTGCCAGCAGCCAAGAACCGACGGGACAGGGTAATCAGCCCCAGCATTTT | CASSQEPTGQGNQPQHF
few | NA | TRBJ1-2 | TRBV2 | TGTGCCAGCAGTGATCCCTCCGAATATAACTATGGCTACACCTTC | CASSDPSEYNYGYTF
NA | NA | TRBJ1-1 | TRBV28 | TGTGCCAGCGCGATCATAAGCTTCGTAATGAACACTGAAGCTTTCTTT | CASAIISFVMNTEAFF
NA | NA | TRBJ1-3 | TRBV10-3 | TGTGCCATCAGTGGCGGAAACACCATATATTTT | CAISGGNTIYF
few | NA | TRBJ1-6 | TRBV9 | TGTGCCAGCAGCCAAGGGGCCAATTCACCCCTCCACTTT | CASSQGANSPLHF
NA | TRBD1 | TRBJ2-1 | TRBV2 | TGTGCCAGCATCCAAACAGGGGGCGCTTTGTCCTACAATGAGCAGTTCTTC | CASIQTGGALSYNEQFF
once | NA | TRBJ1-1 | TRBV21-1 | TGTGCCAGCACCAGACAGGCCGGGGGAACTGAAGCTTTCTTT | CASTRQAGGTEAFF
NA | TRBD1 | TRBJ1-1 | TRBV10-3 | TGTGCCATCAGTGAGACTGGACAGGGCAAGGCTGAAGCTTTCTTT | CAISETGQGKAEAFF
NA | NA | TRBJ1-3 | TRBV3-1/TRBV3-2 | TGTGCCAGCAGCCCTTCGGGCCGCCGGGGGGGAAACACCATATATTTT | CASSPSGRRGGNTIYF
NA | TRBD1 | TRBJ1-1 | TRBV19 | TGTGCCAGTAGAGGGGGACAGGGAGGCACTGAAGCTTTCTTT | CASRGGQGGTEAFF
NA | TRBD1 | TRBJ2-1 | TRBV7-3 | TGTGCCAGCAGCAACAGGGGGCCGGGGGCTTGGAATGAGCAGTTCTTC | CASSNRGPGAWNEQFF
NA | NA | TRBJ1-1 | TRBV19 | TGTGCCAGTAGTATCCGGAAGGGGTTGAGGACTGAAGCTTTCTTT | CASSIRKGLRTEAFF
NA | NA | TRBJ2-3 | TRBV7-2 | TGTGCCAGCAGCATGGGACCGAGCACAGATACGCAGTATTTT | CASSMGPSTDTQYF
few | NA | TRBJ2-3 | TRBV5-1 | TGCGCCAGCAGCTTGGGGGGGAGCACAGATACGCAGTATTTT | CASSLGGSTDTQYF
NA | TRBD1 | TRBJ1-2 | TRBV3-1/TRBV3-2 | TGTGCCAGCAGCCCGAGAGGACAGGGGGCGATTGGCTACACCTTC | CASSPRGQGAIGYTF
NA | NA | TRBJ1-1 | TRBV30 | TGTGCCTGGACGGGGAAGAACACTGAAGCTTTCTTT | CAWTGKNTEAFF
NA | TRBD1 | TRBJ1-5 | TRBV7-2 | TGTGCCAGCAGCTTACTGGCAGGGGGCCTCGGTCAGCCCCAGCATTTT | CASSLLAGGLGQPQHF
NA | TRBD2 | TRBJ2-1 | TRBV30 | TGTGCCTCCAGAGGGACTAGTGTCTACAATGAGCAGTTCTTC | CASRGTSVYNEQFF
NA | NA | TRBJ1-5 | TRBV12-3/TRBV12-4 | TGTGCCAGCAGTTTAGGGACAGACCAGCCCCAGCATTTT | CASSLGTDQPQHF
NA | TRBD1 | TRBJ1-2 | TRBV7-2 | TGTGCCAGCAGCGCGAAGGGACAGACCCTCTATGGCTACACCTTC | CASSAKGQTLYGYTF
once | TRBD1 | TRBJ1-3 | TRBV7-2 | TGTGCCAGCAAAGACCTAGGACAGGGGGCTGGAAACACCATATATTTT | CASKDLGQGAGNTIYF
few | NA | TRBJ1-2 | TRBV27 | TGTGCCAGCAGGCCCCCTGGGTCTAACTATGGCTACACCTTC | CASRPPGSNYGYTF
NA | TRBD1 | TRBJ2-3 | TRBV9 | TGTGCCAGCAGCGGTAACAGGGGGCAAGATACGCAGTATTTT | CASSGNRGQDTQYF